A selection of T cell receptor beta chains follows, all from one sample in a study of control samples from healthy donors and cancer patients. TCRdb's table, derived via immunoSEQ multiplex PCR, lists solely in-frame clones and lacks some. The data contain about 120,000 clones, about nine tenths of them singletons. Sequencing was carried out using blood. The receptors here all came from a man between 35 and 55 years old in good health. Each CDR3 is given with its conserved first and last residue. The order of the fields is J gene, V gene, D gene, clone size, CDR3 protein, CDR3 DNA. D genes are given only for firm matches. Rows give clone size only sometimes, using once, few, many, or a class for an expanded clone.

TRBJ1-5,TRBV7-8,-,-,CASSPLRGLNQPQHF,TGTGCCAGCAGCCCCCTCCGGGGGCTAAATCAGCCCCAGCATTTT
TRBJ2-2,TRBV19,-,-,CASSTSGELFF,TGTGCCAGTAGTACCTCTGGGGAGCTGTTTTTT
TRBJ1-1,TRBV5-1,-,-,CASSLGTGNTEAFF,TGCGCCAGCAGCTTGGGTACAGGGAACACTGAAGCTTTCTTT
TRBJ2-1,TRBV5-4,-,-,CASKWDLAPDEQFF,TGTGCCAGCAAATGGGACTTGGCTCCCGATGAGCAGTTCTTC
TRBJ1-5,TRBV7-2,-,-,CASSLVSGGNQPQHF,TGTGCCAGCAGCTTAGTTTCGGGGGGCAATCAGCCCCAGCATTTT
TRBJ1-6,TRBV5-1,-,-,CASSLGDAAESSYNSPLHF,TGCGCCAGCAGCTTGGGGGACGCGGCGGAGAGCTCCTATAATTCACCCCTCCACTTT
TRBJ2-3,TRBV3-1/TRBV3-2,-,-,CASSQGLSTDTQYF,TGTGCCAGCAGCCAAGGACTTTCCACAGATACGCAGTATTTT
TRBJ2-5,TRBV5-4,TRBD2,-,CASSPGLAQETQYF,TGTGCCAGCAGCCCGGGACTAGCTCAAGAGACCCAGTACTTC
TRBJ2-5,TRBV5-4,TRBD1,-,CASSLDRGPQETQYF,TGTGCCAGCAGCTTGGACAGGGGGCCACAAGAGACCCAGTACTTC
TRBJ2-3,TRBV10-3,-,-,CAISEDAGARTDTQYF,TGTGCCATCAGTGAAGACGCAGGGGCACGGACAGATACGCAGTATTTT
TRBJ2-5,TRBV5-4,TRBD1,-,CASSSGGTGRETQYF,TGTGCCAGCAGCTCAGGGGGGACAGGGCGAGAGACCCAGTACTTC
TRBJ1-3,TRBV6-2/TRBV6-3,TRBD1,-,CASSYADRPNTIYF,TGTGCCAGCAGTTACGCGGACAGGCCAAACACCATATATTTT
TRBJ1-4,TRBV9,TRBD1,-,CASSVGGTGTTNEKLFF,TGTGCCAGCAGCGTAGGAGGGACAGGGACAACTAATGAAAAACTGTTTTTT
TRBJ1-5,TRBV6-6,-,-,CASSYLGLDNQPQHF,TGTGCCAGCAGTTACCTGGGACTCGACAATCAGCCCCAGCATTTT
TRBJ1-5,TRBV15,-,few,CATSRSPSGQPQHF,TGTGCCACCAGCAGATCGCCCTCGGGTCAGCCCCAGCATTTT
TRBJ2-7,TRBV20-1,-,-,CSARSSYEQYF,TGCAGTGCTAGATCCAGCTACGAGCAGTACTTC
TRBJ1-2,TRBV7-9,-,-,CASSLDSQILGYTF,TGTGCCAGCAGCTTAGACTCTCAGATATTAGGCTACACCTTC
TRBJ2-3,TRBV10-2,-,-,CASSGVWGTDTQYF,TGCGCCAGCAGTGGGGTATGGGGCACAGATACGCAGTATTTT
TRBJ2-3,TRBV18,TRBD1,-,CASSPWTGGTFTDTQYF,TGTGCCAGCTCACCTTGGACAGGGGGGACTTTCACAGATACGCAGTATTTT
TRBJ1-1,TRBV30,-,-,CAWEPDRNTEAFF,TGTGCCTGGGAGCCAGACAGGAACACTGAAGCTTTCTTT
TRBJ2-1,TRBV9,TRBD2,-,CASSVEGGGQQFF,TGTGCCAGCAGCGTAGAAGGCGGGGGGCAGCAGTTCTTC
TRBJ1-3,TRBV5-1,-,once,CASSLREQGVSGNTIYF,TGCGCCAGCAGCTTGAGAGAACAGGGCGTCTCTGGAAACACCATATATTTT
TRBJ2-7,TRBV28,-,-,CASSSPKGDSYEQYF,TGTGCCAGCAGTTCACCTAAGGGGGATTCCTACGAGCAGTACTTC
TRBJ1-6,TRBV6-5,-,-,CASGPRNSPLHF,TGTGCCAGTGGCCCCCGGAATTCACCCCTCCACTTT
TRBJ2-3,TRBV2,TRBD2,-,CASSPRTSGGTDTQYF,TGTGCCAGCAGTCCAAGGACTAGCGGGGGCACAGATACGCAGTATTTT
TRBJ1-4,TRBV29-1,-,-,CSVGRDNEKLFF,TGCAGCGTCGGCAGAGATAATGAAAAACTGTTTTTT
TRBJ2-7,TRBV29-1,TRBD2,-,CSVELGLAGGYEQYF,TGCAGCGTTGAACTGGGGCTAGCGGGGGGCTACGAGCAGTACTTC
TRBJ2-1,TRBV2,TRBD2,-,CASSEGTSGGDEQFF,TGTGCCAGCAGTGAAGGGACTAGCGGGGGTGATGAGCAGTTCTTC
TRBJ1-5,TRBV4-1,TRBD1,few,CASSLYTGDQPQHF,TGCGCCAGCAGCCTCTACACAGGGGACCAGCCCCAGCATTTT
TRBJ2-7,TRBV6-5,-,-,CASSLTGHEQYF,TGTGCCAGCAGCCTAACGGGACACGAGCAGTACTTC
TRBJ1-3,TRBV2,-,-,CASRLGPGGSGNTIYF,TGTGCCAGCAGGCTTGGCCCTGGGGGCTCTGGAAACACCATATATTTT
TRBJ2-1,TRBV10-1,TRBD2,-,CASSAGGPRFF,TGCGCCAGCAGCGCGGGGGGGCCCCGGTTCTTC
TRBJ2-7,TRBV5-1,TRBD2,-,CASSLGASGGNYEQYF,TGCGCCAGCAGCTTGGGAGCTAGCGGGGGAAACTACGAGCAGTACTTC
TRBJ2-7,TRBV10-3,-,-,CAINAGAGSYEQYF,TGTGCCATCAATGCGGGCGCAGGGTCCTACGAGCAGTACTTC
TRBJ2-3,TRBV7-2,-,few,CASSLVGGTDTQYF,TGTGCCAGCAGCTTAGTAGGGGGCACAGATACGCAGTATTTT
TRBJ1-1,TRBV6-5,-,-,CASTRGGLLNTEAFF,TGTGCCAGCACTCGTGGGGGACTACTGAACACTGAAGCTTTCTTT
TRBJ2-1,TRBV7-3,-,-,CASSLIGGNNEQFF,TGTGCCAGCAGCTTGATAGGCGGTAACAATGAGCAGTTCTTC
TRBJ1-1,TRBV2,-,-,CASSDRATEAFF,TGTGCCAGCAGTGACAGGGCCACTGAAGCTTTCTTT
TRBJ1-1,TRBV7-2,-,-,CASSFRETEAFF,TGTGCCAGCAGCTTCAGGGAAACTGAAGCTTTCTTT
TRBJ1-2,TRBV5-1,TRBD1,-,CASSFRTGGRRGYTF,TGCGCCAGCAGCTTTCGGACAGGGGGAAGAAGAGGCTACACCTTC
TRBJ2-5,TRBV7-2,TRBD2,-,CASRSLAGIFSVSQETQYF,TGTGCCAGCAGGTCCCTAGCGGGGATTTTTTCAGTGTCCCAAGAGACCCAGTACTTC
TRBJ1-3,TRBV30,-,-,CAWSQISGNTIYF,TGTGCCTGGAGTCAGATCTCTGGAAACACCATATATTTT
TRBJ2-2,TRBV24-1,TRBD1,-,CATSVPSTGGTGELFF,TGTGCCACCAGTGTACCTTCGACAGGGGGTACCGGGGAGCTGTTTTTT
TRBJ2-7,TRBV30,-,-,CAWSEGFYEQYF,TGTGCCTGGAGTGAGGGATTTTACGAGCAGTACTTC
TRBJ1-3,TRBV7-7,TRBD1,few,CASSPGTGTGNTIYF,TGTGCTAGCAGCCCGGGGACAGGGACTGGAAACACCATATATTTT
TRBJ1-4,TRBV30,-,-,CAWSVKGLSNEKLFF,TGTGCCTGGAGTGTAAAGGGGCTCTCTAATGAAAAACTGTTTTTT
TRBJ1-4,TRBV19,-,-,CASRGESTLF,TGTGCCAGCCGGGGGGAGTCCACTCTTTTT
TRBJ1-2,TRBV6-5,TRBD1,-,CASTRTGTGHGYTF,TGTGCCAGCACCAGAACCGGGACAGGGCACGGCTACACCTTC
TRBJ1-3,TRBV7-9,TRBD1,-,CASSERNRGLIGNTIYF,TGTGCCAGCAGCGAACGAAACAGGGGATTGATTGGAAACACCATATATTTT
TRBJ2-7,TRBV29-1,-,-,CSVAQSMGVYEQYF,TGCAGCGTTGCACAGTCTATGGGCGTCTACGAGCAGTACTTC
TRBJ2-3,TRBV6-4,-,-,CASSAGLGTDTQYF,TGTGCCAGCAGCGCGGGGCTGGGCACAGATACGCAGTATTTT
TRBJ1-3,TRBV11-3,-,-,CASSFGGTGNTIYF,TGTGCCAGCAGCTTTGGAGGGACAGGAAACACCATATATTTT
TRBJ2-3,TRBV5-1,TRBD2,-,CASSLRRGDTDTQYF,TGCGCCAGCAGCCTTAGACGGGGGGACACAGATACGCAGTATTTT